This entry is about one TCR beta chain. The antigen is undetermined. Each CDR3 protein is one row after TCRdb ran MiXCR on the RT-PCR reads. The table records about 700,000 distinct CDR3 sequences, 12% to 15% of them present only once. V lost 2 bases, J lost 4 bases, and 18 bases lay in between. The CDR3 consists of 16 residues. Germline V gene sequence: CDR1 SGHRS, CDR2 YFSETQ. The record originates from a study of response to subunit inactivated influenza vaccine. Study-level points and caveats: The authors put forward the suggestion that each seasonal influenza vaccination may bring in only a limited number of new T cells.

This receptor was identified in a man aged 50 to 60 who received an inactivated influenza vaccine. The sample consisted of PBMCs from blood, taken 14 days before vaccination. This rearrangement joins TRBV5-1 to TRBJ1-2; D uncertain. CDR3 sequence (DNA): TGCGCCAGCAGCTTAGACGCCCCTTCGTACGGCTATGGCTACACCTTC. Translated, it gives CASSLDAPSYGYGYTF.